These 20 T cell receptor beta chains came from one sample sequenced in a study of CD8+CD57+ T cells in acquired aplastic anemia. TCR beta VDJ and CDR3 were profiled, and genomic DNA was the template. TCRdb re-derived calls from the reads in MiXCR, one entry per CDR3 protein. The sample includes roughly 160,000 distinct CDR3 sequences, around half of them seen just once. Sequenced patients had shown CD8+CD57+ cell expansion by flow cytometry. Material: sorted CD4+, CD8+, or CD8+CD57+ T cells (not recorded which) from PBMCs. These receptors all stem from a human donor with aplastic anemia.

The CDR3 reads CASALGGSNQPQHF. The CDR3 nucleotides are TGTGCCAGCGCGTTGGGGGGTAGCAATCAGCCCCAGCATTTT. The chain has TRBV28 and TRBJ1-5; a weak D match, TRBD1 (5 bases). This CDR3 region has 14 residues. Germline assignment: CDR1 MDHEN and CDR2 SYDVKM. V shed 8 bases and J shed 0 bases, with 11 bases lying between them.

This rearrangement joins TRBV6-1 to TRBJ2-1; 9 positions match TRBD1. V was pared by 6 bases and J by 0 bases, with 9 bases of the junction left unmatched. CDR3 length equals 17 residues. CDR1 and CDR2 (germline): MNHNS, SASEGT. CDR3 amino acids: CASRPGQGSGSYNEQFF. The CDR3 DNA is TGTGCCAGCAGACCGGGACAGGGATCCGGCTCCTACAATGAGCAGTTCTTC.

This clonotype has at least ten counts. This chain joins TRBV19 and TRBJ2-7; 12 positions agree with TRBD1. Trimming cost V 3 bases and J 6 bases; bases outside gene matches: 9. Germline CDR1 LNHDA, CDR2 SQIVND (reference sequence). The CDR3 is 16 residues long. CDR3 in amino acids: CASSMLGTGGSGEQYF. CDR3 in DNA: TGTGCCAGTAGTATGCTAGGGACAGGGGGCAGCGGCGAGCAGTACTTC.

V gene TRBV19 combines with J gene TRBJ1-2; D may be TRBD1 (5 bases). Trimming stripped 7 bases from V and 8 bases from J, with 23 bases between. The CDR3 has 15 amino acids. Germline lookup yields CDR1 LNHDA and CDR2 SQIVND (reference sequence). CDR3 DNA: TGTGCCAGTACCCCCCCGGGGGGGGATTTGAGGGGCTACACCTTC. Translation gives CASTPPGGDLRGYTF.

CDR3 nucleotide sequence: TGCAGTGCTAGAGGGGCTAGCGGTTACGAGCAGTACTTC. Translated, it gives CSARGASGYEQYF. This rearrangement joins TRBV20-1 to TRBJ2-7, with 7 bases lining up with TRBD2. The junction had 4 bases not matched to a gene; V was cut back by 1 base and J by 4 bases. The CDR3 loop spans 13 amino acids. The germline V gene encodes CDR1 DFQATT and CDR2 SNEGSKA (reference sequence).

This clonotype was found many times. This rearrangement joins TRBV7-2 to TRBJ2-3; D is uncertain. This CDR3 region has 14 residues. Germline CDR1 SGHTA, CDR2 FQGNSA. The germline V and J ends were trimmed by 1 base and 4 bases, with 9 bases remaining between them. Here the CDR3 reads CASSLVVWADTQYF. The DNA for the CDR3 is TGTGCCAGCAGCTTAGTTGTGTGGGCAGATACGCAGTATTTT.

This chain uses TRBV7-6 with TRBJ2-5, with 16 bases lining up with TRBD2. CDR3 length: 15 amino acids. Trimming removed 5 bases from V and 5 bases from J; junction bases left unmatched: 2. Germline CDR1 reads SGHVS; CDR2 reads FNYEAQ. CDR3 region: CASSGGLAGGETQYF. In DNA form, the CDR3 reads TGTGCCAGCAGCGGGGGACTAGCGGGAGGGGAGACCCAGTACTTC.

The chain links TRBV11-2 to TRBJ2-5, with 7 positions matching TRBD1. Germline V lookup: CDR1 SGHAT, CDR2 FQNNGV. The CDR3 totals 15 residues. V dropped 5 bases and J dropped 3; count of bases not matched to a gene: 9. The CDR3 reads CASSPMDRPEETQYF. CDR3 DNA: TGTGCCAGCAGCCCGATGGACAGGCCAGAAGAGACCCAGTACTTC.

V gene TRBV29-1 combines with J gene TRBJ2-7, with 7 nucleotides matching TRBD1. Trimming removed 5 bases from V and 1 base from J; junction bases left unmatched: 5. CDR3 length: 13 residues. Per germline, CDR1 SQVTM and CDR2 ANQGSEA. CDR3 protein: CSVPGTESYEQYF. The CDR3 DNA is TGCAGCGTTCCAGGGACAGAATCCTACGAGCAGTACTTC.

The rearrangement uses TRBV20-1 and TRBJ2-7, with 12 bases matching TRBD2. The CDR3 runs to 14 residues. V was clipped by 2 bases and J by 4 bases; unmatched bases: 3. Per the germline V gene, CDR1 is DFQATT and CDR2 is SNEGSKA (reference sequence). CDR3: CSARLAGGVYEQYF. CDR3 coding DNA: TGCAGTGCTAGACTAGCGGGAGGGGTGTACGAGCAGTACTTC.

V is TRBV4-2 and J is TRBJ2-6, with 9 bases identical to TRBD1. The V segment lost 7 bases and the J segment 0 bases; nucleotides outside the gene matches: 7. Germline V gene data show CDR1 as LGHNA and CDR2 as YNFKEQ. The CDR3 length is 17 residues. CDR3 loop: CASTPGTGTSGANVLTF. For the CDR3, the DNA is TGTGCCAGCACCCCCGGGACAGGGACCTCTGGGGCCAACGTCCTGACTTTC.

This sequence joins TRBV20-1 and TRBJ2-5; possible D gene TRBD1, 6 bases. The ends were cut back, 0 bases at V and 9 bases at J, with 17 bases in the middle. The germline V gene has CDR1 DFQATT and CDR2 SNEGSKA (reference sequence). The CDR3 is made up of 14 amino acids. CDR3 sequence: CSAREGGGNQPQYF. CDR3 bases: TGCAGTGCTAGAGAAGGGGGTGGCAATCAGCCCCAGTACTTC.

CDR3 coding DNA: TGCAGCGTTGCCCCGCACTCTAATCTTCGGGACACTAACTACGAGCAGTACTTC. Translated, it gives CSVAPHSNLRDTNYEQYF. The rearrangement links TRBV29-1 to TRBJ2-7; weak D call: TRBD1 (6 bases). V was pared by 4 bases and J by 3 bases, with 28 bases between. Germline assignment: CDR1 SQVTM and CDR2 ANQGSEA. The CDR3 is 18 residues long.

This clonotype was found many times. The V call is TRBV13, the J call TRBJ1-1; unclear D gene. The CDR3 runs to 12 residues. Trimming pared 8 bases from V and 0 bases from J, leaving 7 bases between. CDR1 PRHDT and CDR2 FYEKMQ come from the germline V gene (reference sequence). The CDR3 region has the DNA TGTGCCAGCGCTAGAGTGAACACTGAAGCTTTCTTT. It translates to CASARVNTEAFF.

This chain connects TRBV25-1 to TRBJ1-1, with a weak D call TRBD1 (5 bases). The CDR3 has 15 residues. Germline loops: CDR1 MGHDK, CDR2 SYGVNS. V lost 6 bases and J 0 bases, leaving 14 bases between the germline ends. The CDR3 loop is CASRTAALMNTEAFF. CDR3 sequence (DNA): TGTGCCAGCAGGACAGCGGCTCTTATGAACACTGAAGCTTTCTTT.

This clonotype was picked up many times. The V gene is TRBV5-1, the J gene TRBJ2-3, with 9 bases matching TRBD1. Per germline, CDR1 SGHRS and CDR2 YFSETQ. V shed 7 bases, J shed 2 bases, and the junction held 2 bases outside the gene matches. The CDR3 consists of 13 residues. CDR3 sequence: CASRDRDTDTQYF. In DNA, the CDR3 is TGCGCCAGCCGGGACAGGGACACAGATACGCAGTATTTT.

At least ten counts were recorded for this clonotype. This sequence joins TRBV20-1 and TRBJ1-1; TRBD1 matches 9 bases. The CDR3 covers 13 residues. Trimming cost V 5 bases and J 1 base; bases outside gene matches: 2. Per germline, CDR1 DFQATT and CDR2 SNEGSKA (reference sequence). CDR3 coding DNA: TGCAGTGCTGGACAGGGGTCGAACACTGAAGCTTTCTTT. It yields the protein CSAGQGSNTEAFF.

This clonotype occurred a few times. The CDR3 spells CATMRGDEQFF. CDR3 DNA sequence: TGTGCCACCATGAGGGGTGATGAGCAGTTCTTC. The gene calls are TRBV25-1 and TRBJ2-1, with D perhaps matching TRBD1 or TRBD2 (5 bases each). The CDR3 extends over 11 amino acids. Germline V gene lookup returns CDR1 MGHDK and CDR2 SYGVNS. V was cut by 10 bases and J by 8 bases, with 12 bases left in between. The full variable domain, rest sourced from reference TRBV25-1 and TRBJ2-1, is EADIYQTPRYLVIGTGKKITLECSQTMGHDKMYWYQQDPGMELHLIHYSYGVNSTEKGDLSSESTVSRIRTEHFPLTLESARPSHTSQYLCATMRGDEQFFGPGTRLTVL.

This clonotype was seen ten or more times. The chain combines TRBV14 with TRBJ2-7; D not resolved. Trimming removed 3 bases at V and 5 bases at J, with 11 bases between. The CDR3 extends over 13 amino acids. The germline V gene encodes CDR1 SGHDN and CDR2 FVKESK. The chain's CDR3 is CASSQLLVNEQYF. CDR3 in DNA: TGTGCCAGCAGCCAGTTACTGGTGAACGAGCAGTACTTC.

The rearrangement joins TRBV4-3 to TRBJ1-1; D may be TRBD1 (5 bases). Between the trimmed V and J ends, which lost 0 bases and 3 bases, there was a span of 11 bases. The CDR3 covers 15 residues. Germline V gene data show CDR1 as LGHNA and CDR2 as YSLEER. The CDR3 DNA follows: TGCGCCAGCAGCCAAGATCGGGGCAGGGACACTGAAGCTTTCTTT. Amino acid sequence: CASSQDRGRDTEAFF.